This T cell receptor beta chain was recovered during a study of cytomegalovirus exposure and HLA in healthy donors. Concerning this clone: Its antigen is not known.

V lost 4 bases and J 1 base, leaving 7 bases between the germline ends. This CDR3 comprises 12 residues. Germline loops: CDR1 SQVTM, CDR2 ANQGSEA. Findings of the study overall: What was likely a sequencing artifact was a cluster of highly shared sequence variants.

PCR primers comprised 60 Vbeta and 13 Jbeta primers. Clones were sequenced by immunoSEQ multiplex PCR, and TCRdb holds only the in-frame ones, with some missing. The sample includes 170,000 or so clones, 65% to 85% of them seen just once. Sequencing was carried out using PBMCs. This clonotype originated in a woman aged 45-65 years in good health and CMV-seropositive. This chain links TRBV29-1 with TRBJ1-1, with D perhaps matching TRBD1 (5 bases). In DNA, the CDR3 is TGCAGCGTTGGTACAGGGAACACTGAAGCTTTCTTT. The encoded protein is CSVGTGNTEAFF.